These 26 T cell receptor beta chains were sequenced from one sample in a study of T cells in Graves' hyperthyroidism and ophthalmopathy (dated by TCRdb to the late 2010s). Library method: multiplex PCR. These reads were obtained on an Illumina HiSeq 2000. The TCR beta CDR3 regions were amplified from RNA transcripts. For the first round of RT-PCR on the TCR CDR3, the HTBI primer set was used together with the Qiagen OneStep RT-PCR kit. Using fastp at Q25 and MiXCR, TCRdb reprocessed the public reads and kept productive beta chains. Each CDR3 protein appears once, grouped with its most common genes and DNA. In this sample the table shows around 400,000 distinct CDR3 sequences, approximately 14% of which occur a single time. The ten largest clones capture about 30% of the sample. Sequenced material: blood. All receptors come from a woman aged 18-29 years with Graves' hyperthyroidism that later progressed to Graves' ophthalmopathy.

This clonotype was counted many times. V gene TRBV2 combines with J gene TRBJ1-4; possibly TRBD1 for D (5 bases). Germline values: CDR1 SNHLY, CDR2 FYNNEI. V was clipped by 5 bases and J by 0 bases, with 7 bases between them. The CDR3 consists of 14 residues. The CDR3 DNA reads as TGTGCCAGCAGTCGACAGCCAACTAATGAAAAACTGTTTTTT. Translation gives CASSRQPTNEKLFF.

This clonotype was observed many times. CDR3 protein: CASSESRGLASGYTF. CDR3 bases: TGTGCCAGCAGTGAAAGTAGGGGTTTGGCATCTGGCTACACCTTC. The J gene is TRBJ1-2, the V gene TRBV2, with a possible D match to TRBD1 (5 bases). Germline loops: CDR1 SNHLY, CDR2 FYNNEI. Trimming stripped 2 bases from V and 7 bases from J, with 17 bases between. The CDR3 totals 15 residues. Combining the CDR3 with reference TRBV2 and TRBJ1-2 gives the whole variable domain EPEVTQTPSHQVTQMGQEVILRCVPISNHLYFYWYRQILGQKVEFLVSFYNNEISEKSEIFDDQFSVERPDGSNFTLKIRSTKLEDSAMYFCASSESRGLASGYTFGSGTRLTVV.

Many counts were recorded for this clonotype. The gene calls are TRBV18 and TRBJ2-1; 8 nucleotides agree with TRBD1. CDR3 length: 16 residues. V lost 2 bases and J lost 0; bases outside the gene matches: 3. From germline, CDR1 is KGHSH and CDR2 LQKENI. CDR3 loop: CASSPGTGGSYNEQFF. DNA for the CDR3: TGTGCCAGCTCACCAGGGACAGGTGGCTCCTACAATGAGCAGTTCTTC.

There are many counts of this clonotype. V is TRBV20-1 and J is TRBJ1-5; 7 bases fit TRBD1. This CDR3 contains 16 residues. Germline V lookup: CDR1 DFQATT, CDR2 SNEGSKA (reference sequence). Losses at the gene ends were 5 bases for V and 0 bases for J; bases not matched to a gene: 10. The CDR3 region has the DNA TGCAGTGCTCCCAGGGGGTCCGGATATAGCAATCAGCCCCAGCATTTT. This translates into CSAPRGSGYSNQPQHF.

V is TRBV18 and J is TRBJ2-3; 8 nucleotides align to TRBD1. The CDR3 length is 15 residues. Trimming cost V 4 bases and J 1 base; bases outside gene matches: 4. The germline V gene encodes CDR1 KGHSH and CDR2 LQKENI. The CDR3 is CASSRETGGTDTQYF. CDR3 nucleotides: TGTGCCAGCTCACGAGAGACAGGGGGCACAGATACGCAGTATTTT. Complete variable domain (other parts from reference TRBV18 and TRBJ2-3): NAGVMQNPRHLVRRRGQEARLRCSPMKGHSHVYWYRQLPEEGLKFMVYLQKENIIDESGMPKERFSAEFPKEGPSILRIQQVVRGDSAAYFCASSRETGGTDTQYFGPGTRLTVL.

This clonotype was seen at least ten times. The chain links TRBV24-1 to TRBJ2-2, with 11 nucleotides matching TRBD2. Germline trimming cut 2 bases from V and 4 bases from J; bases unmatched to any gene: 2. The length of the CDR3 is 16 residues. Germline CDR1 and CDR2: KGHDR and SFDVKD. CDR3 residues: CATSDSGLAVTGELFF. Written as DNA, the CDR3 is TGTGCCACCAGTGATTCGGGACTAGCGGTCACCGGGGAGCTGTTTTTT.

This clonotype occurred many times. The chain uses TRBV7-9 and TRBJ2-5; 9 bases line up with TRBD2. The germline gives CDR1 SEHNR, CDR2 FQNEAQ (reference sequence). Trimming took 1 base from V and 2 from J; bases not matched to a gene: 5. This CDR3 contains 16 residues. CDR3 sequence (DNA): TGTGCCAGCAGCTTAGTTTGGACTAGCGAACAAGAGACCCAGTACTTC. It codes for CASSLVWTSEQETQYF. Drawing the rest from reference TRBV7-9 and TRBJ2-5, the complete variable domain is DTGVSQNPRHKITKRGQNVTFRCDPISEHNRLYWYRQTLGQGPEFLTYFQNEAQLEKSRLLSDRFSAERPKGSFSTLEIQRTEQGDSAMYLCASSLVWTSEQETQYFGPGTRLLVL.

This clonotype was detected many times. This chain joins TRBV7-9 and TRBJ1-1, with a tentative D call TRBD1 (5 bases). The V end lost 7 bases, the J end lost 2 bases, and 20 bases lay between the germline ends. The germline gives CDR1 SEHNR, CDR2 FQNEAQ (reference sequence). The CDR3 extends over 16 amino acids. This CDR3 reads CASTSSEGTANTEAFF. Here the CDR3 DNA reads TGTGCCAGCACCTCATCTGAAGGGACGGCAAACACTGAAGCTTTCTTT.

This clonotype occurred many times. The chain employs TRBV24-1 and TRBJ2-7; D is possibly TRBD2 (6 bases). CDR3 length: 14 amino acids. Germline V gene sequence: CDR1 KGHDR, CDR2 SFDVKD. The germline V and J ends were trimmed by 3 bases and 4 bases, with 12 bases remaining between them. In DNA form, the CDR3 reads TGTGCCACCAGTGATCGGGAGATAACTTACGAGCAGTACTTC. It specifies CATSDREITYEQYF.

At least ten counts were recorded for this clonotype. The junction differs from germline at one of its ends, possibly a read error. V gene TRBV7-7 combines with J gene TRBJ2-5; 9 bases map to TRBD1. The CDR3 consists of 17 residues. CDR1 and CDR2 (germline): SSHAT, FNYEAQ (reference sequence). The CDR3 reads CASSPARDRVFQETQYF. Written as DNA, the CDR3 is TGTGCTAGCAGCCCCGCCCGGGACAGGGTATTCCAAGAGACCCAGTACTTC.

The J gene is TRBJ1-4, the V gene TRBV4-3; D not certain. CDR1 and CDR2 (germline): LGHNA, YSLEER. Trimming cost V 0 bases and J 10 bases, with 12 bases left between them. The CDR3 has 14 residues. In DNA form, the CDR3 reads TGCGCCAGCAGCCAAGAGAAGACGCTGGGAAAACTGTTTTTT. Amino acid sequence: CASSQEKTLGKLFF.

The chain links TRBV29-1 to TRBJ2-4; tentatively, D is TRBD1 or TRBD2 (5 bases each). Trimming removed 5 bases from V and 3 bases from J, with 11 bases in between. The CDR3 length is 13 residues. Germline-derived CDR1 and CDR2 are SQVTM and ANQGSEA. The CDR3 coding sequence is TGCAGCGTTTCTCGGGACGTCAAAAACATTCAGTACTTC. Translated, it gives CSVSRDVKNIQYF.

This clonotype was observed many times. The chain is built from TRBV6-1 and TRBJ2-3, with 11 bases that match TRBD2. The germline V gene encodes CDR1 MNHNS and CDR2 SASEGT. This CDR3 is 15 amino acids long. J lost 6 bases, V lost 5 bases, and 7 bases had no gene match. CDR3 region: CASSKLAGATDTQYF. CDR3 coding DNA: TGTGCCAGCAGTAAACTAGCGGGAGCCACCGATACGCAGTATTTT.

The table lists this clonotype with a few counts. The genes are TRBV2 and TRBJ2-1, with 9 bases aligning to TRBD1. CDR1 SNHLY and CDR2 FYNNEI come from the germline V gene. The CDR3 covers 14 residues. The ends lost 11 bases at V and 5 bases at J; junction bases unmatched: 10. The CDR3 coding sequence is TGTGCCTCGAGACCGGGACAGGGCGACAATGAGCAGTTCTTC. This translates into CASRPGQGDNEQFF.

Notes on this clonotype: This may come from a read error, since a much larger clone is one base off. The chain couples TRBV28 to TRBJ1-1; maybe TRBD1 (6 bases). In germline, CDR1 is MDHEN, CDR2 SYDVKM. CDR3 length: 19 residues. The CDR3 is CASRVRLWGPGGLNTGAFF. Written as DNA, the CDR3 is TGTGCCAGCAGGGTTCGTCTCTGGGGCCCGGGGGGGCTGAACACTGGAGCTTTCTTT.

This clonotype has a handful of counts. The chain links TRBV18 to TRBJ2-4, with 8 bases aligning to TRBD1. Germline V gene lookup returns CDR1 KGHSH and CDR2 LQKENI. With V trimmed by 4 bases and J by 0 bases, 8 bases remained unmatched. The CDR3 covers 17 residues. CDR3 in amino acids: CASSLKGQALAKNIQYF. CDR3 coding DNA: TGTGCCAGCTCACTTAAGGGACAGGCCTTAGCCAAAAACATTCAGTACTTC.

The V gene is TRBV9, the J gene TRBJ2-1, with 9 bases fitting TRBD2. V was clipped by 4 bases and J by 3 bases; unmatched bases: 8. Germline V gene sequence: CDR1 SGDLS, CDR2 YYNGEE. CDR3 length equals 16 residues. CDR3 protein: CASSLLAGDDYNEQFF. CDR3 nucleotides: TGTGCCAGCAGCCTGTTAGCGGGAGACGACTACAATGAGCAGTTCTTC.

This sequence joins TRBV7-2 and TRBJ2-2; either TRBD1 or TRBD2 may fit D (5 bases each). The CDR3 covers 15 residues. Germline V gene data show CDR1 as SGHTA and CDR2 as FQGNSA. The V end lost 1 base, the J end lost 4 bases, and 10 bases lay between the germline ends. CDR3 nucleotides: TGTGCCAGCAGCTTAGGTGGGACGATCACCGGGGAGCTGTTTTTT. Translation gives CASSLGGTITGELFF. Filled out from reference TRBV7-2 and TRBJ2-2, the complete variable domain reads GAGVSQSPSNKVTEKGKDVELRCDPISGHTALYWYRQSLGQGLEFLIYFQGNSAPDKSGLPSDRFSAERTGGSVSTLTIQRTQQEDSAVYLCASSLGGTITGELFFGEGSRLTVL.

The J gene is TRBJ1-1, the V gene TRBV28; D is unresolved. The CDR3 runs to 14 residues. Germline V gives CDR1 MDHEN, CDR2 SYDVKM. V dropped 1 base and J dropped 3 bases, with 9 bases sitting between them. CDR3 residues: CASSLSVGYTEAFF. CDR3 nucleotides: TGTGCCAGCAGTTTATCTGTAGGGTACACTGAAGCTTTCTTT.

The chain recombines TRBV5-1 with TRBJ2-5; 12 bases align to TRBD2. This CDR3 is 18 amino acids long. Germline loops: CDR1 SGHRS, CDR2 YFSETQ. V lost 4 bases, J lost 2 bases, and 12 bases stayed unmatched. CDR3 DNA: TGCGCCAGCAGCCACGGACTAGCGGGATTGAGTTTGCAAGAGACCCAGTACTTC. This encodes CASSHGLAGLSLQETQYF.

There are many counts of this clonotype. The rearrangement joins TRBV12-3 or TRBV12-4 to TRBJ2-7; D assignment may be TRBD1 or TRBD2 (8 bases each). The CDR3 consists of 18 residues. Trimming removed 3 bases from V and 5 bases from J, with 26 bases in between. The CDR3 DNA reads TGTGCCAGCAGTTTCGCGCAGGGGGCCGGGACTAGGGCGAACGAGCAGTACTTC. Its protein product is CASSFAQGAGTRANEQYF.

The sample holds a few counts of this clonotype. The chain's CDR3 is CASSLVVEKLFF. The CDR3 region has the DNA TGTGCCAGCAGCTTAGTTGTGGAAAAACTGTTTTTT. J is TRBJ1-4 and V is TRBV7-9; D remains ambiguous. Germline assignment: CDR1 SEHNR and CDR2 FQNEAQ (reference sequence). Trimming left V 1 base short and J 8 bases short, with 5 bases between. This CDR3 region has 12 residues.

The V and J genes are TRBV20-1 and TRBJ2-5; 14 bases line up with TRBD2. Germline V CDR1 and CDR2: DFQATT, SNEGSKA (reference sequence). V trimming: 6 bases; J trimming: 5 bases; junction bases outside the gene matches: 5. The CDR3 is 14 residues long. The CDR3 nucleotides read TGCAGTGCCTTGGGACTAGCGGGAGTTGAGACCCAGTACTTC. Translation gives CSALGLAGVETQYF.

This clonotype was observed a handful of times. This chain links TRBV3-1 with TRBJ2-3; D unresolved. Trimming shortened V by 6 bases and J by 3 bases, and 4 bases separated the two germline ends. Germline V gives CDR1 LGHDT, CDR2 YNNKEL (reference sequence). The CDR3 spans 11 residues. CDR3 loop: CASRGTDTQYF. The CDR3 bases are TGTGCCAGCAGGGGAACAGATACGCAGTATTTT.

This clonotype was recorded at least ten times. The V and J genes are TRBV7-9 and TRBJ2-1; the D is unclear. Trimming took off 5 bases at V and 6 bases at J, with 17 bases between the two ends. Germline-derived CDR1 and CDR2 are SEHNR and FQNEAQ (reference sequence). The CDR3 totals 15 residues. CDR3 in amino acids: CASSPDGTNRNEQFF. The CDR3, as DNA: TGTGCCAGCAGCCCCGACGGTACTAATCGCAATGAGCAGTTCTTC. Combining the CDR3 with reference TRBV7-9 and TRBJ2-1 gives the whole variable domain DTGVSQNPRHKITKRGQNVTFRCDPISEHNRLYWYRQTLGQGPEFLTYFQNEAQLEKSRLLSDRFSAERPKGSFSTLEIQRTEQGDSAMYLCASSPDGTNRNEQFFGPGTRLTVL.

CDR3 region: CASRRGQALTGELFF. CDR3 in DNA: TGTGCCAGCAGGCGAGGACAGGCCCTCACCGGGGAGCTGTTTTTT. The rearrangement joins TRBV6-1 to TRBJ2-2; 7 bases agree with TRBD1. The V gene end was trimmed by 6 bases and the J gene end by 4 bases; junction bases not matched to a gene: 8. The CDR3 is 15 residues long. CDR1 is MNHNS, CDR2 SASEGT, per germline.